This record looks at one T cell receptor beta chain sequence and its context. Clones were sequenced by immunoSEQ multiplex PCR, and TCRdb holds only the in-frame ones, with some missing. Among 150,000 or so clones listed, more than 70% were seen once. This record belongs to a study of blood T cell repertoires in COVID-19. About the research overall: PBMCs, B-cell-depleted T cells, or T cells were the source of the cDNA or gDNA that made up the material.

The study drew participants aged roughly 18 to 89 years from under 30 US areas. The clonotype originates from a woman in her fifties or sixties in a cohort exposed to, infected with or recovered from COVID-19 (not recorded which). Sequenced: PBMCs or T cells enriched from blood (not recorded which).

The CDR3 sequence: CASSLGVGTDTQYF. The CDR3 region has the DNA TGTGCCAGCAGCCTGGGAGTAGGCACAGATACGCAGTATTTT. The chain recombines TRBV7-2 with TRBJ2-3; maybe TRBD2 (5 bases). The CDR3 is 14 residues long. V lost 5 bases and J 1 base, leaving 10 bases between the germline ends. CDR1 is SGHTA, CDR2 FQGNSA, per germline.